The rows below give T cell receptor beta chains drawn from one sample of a study of shared clonotypes between healthy human individuals. The data were produced by immunoSEQ multiplex PCR, yet TCRdb's version contains in-frame clones alone and is incomplete. The sample holds more than 2 million clones, about 93% seen once. Material: naive CD8+ T cells from PBMCs. The receptors were sampled from a man younger than 35 in good health. Some clones in this sample may be carry-over from other donors' samples. Both conserved end residues are part of each CDR3.

TRBJ2-2 TRBV5-1 CASSPPGGTSGYTGELFF
TRBJ2-7 TRBV7-9 CASRTAKEQYF
TRBJ1-1 TRBV7-9 CASSPLGQTNTEAFF
TRBJ1-1 TRBV10-3 CAISDRDRGAGTEAFF
TRBJ2-7 TRBV13 CASSSRKQGAHYEQYF
TRBJ2-7 TRBV21-1 CASSKGSGEAASYEQYF
TRBJ2-5 TRBV14 CASSQDDWLTSGSPGGETQYF
TRBJ1-1 TRBV10-3 CAISESNTLNTEAFF
TRBJ2-1 TRBV30 CAWTSGSNSYNEQFF
TRBJ2-7 TRBV7-2 CASSLLAGGFYEQYF
TRBJ2-7 TRBV7-9 CASSSTGTGDYEQYF
TRBJ2-3 TRBV27 CASSFLQGTDTQYF
TRBJ2-1 TRBV28 CASSPPGQGNNEQFF
TRBJ2-7 TRBV29-1 CSVETGTSGTYEQYF
TRBJ2-7 TRBV7-8 CASKLREFSYEQYF
TRBJ2-7 TRBV9 CASSETGGPPTSSTWGEYEQYF
TRBJ2-1 TRBV7-3 CASSPGFYYNEQFF
TRBJ2-1 TRBV6-4 CASSPAGSYNEQFF
TRBJ1-2 TRBV10-3 CAISDFGTNYGYTF
TRBJ2-2 TRBV7-6 CASSPLAGGPGTGELFF
TRBJ2-4 TRBV9 CASSPLTGTSNIQYF
TRBJ2-1 TRBV15 CATSRARGPYNEQFF
TRBJ1-5 TRBV27 CASSPRGENQPQHF
TRBJ2-7 TRBV30 CAWDDTGLGREQYF
TRBJ2-7 TRBV11-3 CASSSSKLPYEQYF
TRBJ1-2 TRBV7-9 CASSLARGVDGYTF
TRBJ1-5 TRBV30 CAWRHRGFSSNQPQHF
TRBJ1-3 TRBV28 CASRANRGHGNTIYF
TRBJ2-1 TRBV27 CASSLGQVTYNEQFF
TRBJ1-5 TRBV28 CASTPRGDPNQPQHF
TRBJ2-1 TRBV19 CASTAGGSYNEQFF
TRBJ2-1 TRBV7-9 CASSLAEIPPPNEQFF
TRBJ2-3 TRBV29-1 CSVAGGPPDTQYF
TRBJ1-1 TRBV7-9 CAIDPEALGVNTEAFF
TRBJ2-1 TRBV27 CASSPKGRDYNEQFF
TRBJ2-7 TRBV5-1 CASSLGVDINYEQYF
TRBJ2-1 TRBV14 CASSQVYSVGVGYEQFF
TRBJ2-3 TRBV7-6 CASSLVETDTQYF
TRBJ2-1 TRBV19 CASSIGLAGANDEQFF
TRBJ2-7 TRBV5-6 CASSEGVVHEQYF
TRBJ2-1 TRBV30 CAWSVWGNEQFF